What follows is one T cell receptor (beta chain) and its context. Its specificity is not known. This entry is derived from a study of siplizumab effects on memory and regulatory T cells. Study results and caveats: Treg origin accounted for an average of roughly 64% of mappable alloreactive CD4+ clones with siplizumab and roughly 26% in controls. Naive or memory phenotype was unassignable for roughly 75-97% of proliferating CD4+ or CD8+ clones. The study found naive T cells seemingly more diverse than memory cells and seemingly major alloresponse contributors.

V lost 0 bases, J lost 6 bases, and 18 bases lay in between. There are 16 residues in the CDR3. Per germline, CDR1 MNHEY and CDR2 SVGAGI. TCR templates, some 10^5 per sample, were assayed. The repertoire was sequenced with immunoSEQ multiplex PCR; TCRdb's copy has only in-frame clones and lacks some. The sample consists of approximately 94,000 clones, about 94% of them appearing once. The sequenced sample consisted of non-Treg CD4+ T cells sorted from blood. V usage is TRBV6-5 and J usage is TRBJ2-7; D is unclear. This receptor was taken from a human donor in good health. CDR3 in amino acids: CASSYSQTRTRGEQYF. CDR3 coding DNA: TGTGCCAGCAGTTACTCGCAAACCCGAACTCGCGGCGAGCAGTACTTC.